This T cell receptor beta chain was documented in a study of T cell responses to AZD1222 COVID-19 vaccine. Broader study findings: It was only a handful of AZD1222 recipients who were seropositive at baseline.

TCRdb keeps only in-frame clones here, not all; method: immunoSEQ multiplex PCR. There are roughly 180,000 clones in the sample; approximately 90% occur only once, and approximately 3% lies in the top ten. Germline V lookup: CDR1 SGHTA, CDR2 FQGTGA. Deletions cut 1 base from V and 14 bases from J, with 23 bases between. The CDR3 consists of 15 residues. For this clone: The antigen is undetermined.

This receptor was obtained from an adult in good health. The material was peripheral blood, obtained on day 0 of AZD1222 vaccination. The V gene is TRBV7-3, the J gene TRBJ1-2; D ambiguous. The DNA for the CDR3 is TGTGCCAGCAGCTTAAGGGCAGGAACAGCCTCCCATACGACCTTC. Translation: CASSLRAGTASHTTF.